The TCR beta chain described here comes from a study of T cell responses to AZD1222 COVID-19 vaccine. V was cut by 0 bases and J by 5 bases, with 13 bases left in between. CDR1 and CDR2 (germline): SGHAT, FQNNGV. This CDR3 is built from 15 residues. The repertoire was sequenced with immunoSEQ multiplex PCR; TCRdb's copy has only in-frame clones and lacks some. In the table there are approximately 120,000 clones, around 87% of which are singletons. The sequencing used peripheral blood, collected 28 days after the second AZD1222 dose. The TCR was taken from an adult who received the AZD1222 COVID-19 vaccine. This chain connects TRBV11-2 to TRBJ1-2; D ambiguous. The CDR3 DNA sequence: TGTGCCAGCAGCTTAGATCAAGCAAGGACTTATGGCTACACCTTC. It yields the protein CASSLDQARTYGYTF. The full variable domain, in which reference TRBV11-2 and TRBJ1-2 provide the parts outside the CDR3, is EAGVAQSPRYKIIEKRQSVAFWCNPISGHATLYWYQQILGQGPKLLIQFQNNGVVDDSQLPKDRFSAERLKGVDSTLKIQPAKLEDSAVYLCASSLDQARTYGYTFGSGTRLTVV.